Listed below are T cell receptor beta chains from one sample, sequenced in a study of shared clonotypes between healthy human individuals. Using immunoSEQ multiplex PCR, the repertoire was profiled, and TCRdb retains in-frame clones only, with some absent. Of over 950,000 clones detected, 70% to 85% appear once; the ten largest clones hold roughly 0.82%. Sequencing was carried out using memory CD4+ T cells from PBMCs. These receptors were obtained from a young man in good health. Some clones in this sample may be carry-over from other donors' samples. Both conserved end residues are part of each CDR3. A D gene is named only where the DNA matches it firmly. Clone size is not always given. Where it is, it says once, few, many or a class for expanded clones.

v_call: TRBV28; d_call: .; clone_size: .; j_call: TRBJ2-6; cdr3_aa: CASSFRTGFLSGANVLTF; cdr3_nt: TGTGCCAGCAGTTTCCGCACAGGGTTCCTCTCTGGGGCCAACGTCCTGACTTTC
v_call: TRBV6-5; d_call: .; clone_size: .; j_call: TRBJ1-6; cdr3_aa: CASSSIGNSPLHF; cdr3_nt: TGTGCCAGCAGTTCAATCGGGAATTCACCCCTCCACTTT
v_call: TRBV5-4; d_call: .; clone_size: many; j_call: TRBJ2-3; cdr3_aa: CASGTDTQYF; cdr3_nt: TGTGCCAGCGGGACAGATACGCAGTATTTT
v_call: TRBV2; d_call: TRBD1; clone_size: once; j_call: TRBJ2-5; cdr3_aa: CASSTGGLETQYF; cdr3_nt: TGTGCCAGCAGTACAGGGGGCCTAGAGACCCAGTACTTC
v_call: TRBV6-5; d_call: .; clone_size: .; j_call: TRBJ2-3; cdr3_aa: CASSYSGYTDTQYF; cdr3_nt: TGTGCCAGCAGTTACTCAGGGTACACAGATACGCAGTATTTT
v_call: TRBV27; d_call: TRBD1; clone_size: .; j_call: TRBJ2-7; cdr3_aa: CASSLPERGTGPYEQYF; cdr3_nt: TGTGCCAGCAGTTTACCCGAGAGAGGGACAGGACCCTACGAGCAGTACTTC
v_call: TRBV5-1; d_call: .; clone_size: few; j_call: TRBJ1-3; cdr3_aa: CASSPRGGGTAGNTIYF; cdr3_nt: TGCGCCAGCAGCCCACGGGGTGGAGGGACGGCAGGAAACACCATATATTTT
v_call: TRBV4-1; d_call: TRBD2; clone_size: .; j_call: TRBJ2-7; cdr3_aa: CASSHPRAGGPRSYEQYF; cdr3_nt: TGCGCCAGCAGCCACCCTCGGGCGGGAGGGCCGAGATCCTACGAGCAGTACTTC
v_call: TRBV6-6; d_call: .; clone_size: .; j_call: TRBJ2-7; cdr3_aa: CASGRTVSYEQYF; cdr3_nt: TGTGCCAGCGGCCGGACAGTCTCCTACGAGCAGTACTTC
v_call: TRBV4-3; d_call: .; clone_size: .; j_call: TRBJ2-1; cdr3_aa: CASSQVSYPNEQFF; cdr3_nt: TGCGCCAGCAGCCAAGTGTCCTACCCCAATGAGCAGTTCTTC
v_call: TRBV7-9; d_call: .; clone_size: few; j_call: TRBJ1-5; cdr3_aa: CASSLAQGNQPQHF; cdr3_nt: TGTGCCAGCAGCTTAGCTCAGGGCAATCAGCCCCAGCATTTT
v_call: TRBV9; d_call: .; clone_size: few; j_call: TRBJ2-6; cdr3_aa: CASRGQGRPGANVLTF; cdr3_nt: TGTGCCAGCCGGGGCCAGGGAAGGCCTGGGGCCAACGTCCTGACTTTC
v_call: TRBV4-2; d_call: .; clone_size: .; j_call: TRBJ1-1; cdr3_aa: CASSREQDGEAFF; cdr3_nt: TGTGCCAGCAGCCGTGAGCAAGATGGTGAAGCTTTCTTT
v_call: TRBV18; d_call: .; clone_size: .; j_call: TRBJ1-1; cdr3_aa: CASSPLADTEAFF; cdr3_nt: TGTGCCAGCTCACCGCTGGCGGACACTGAAGCTTTCTTT
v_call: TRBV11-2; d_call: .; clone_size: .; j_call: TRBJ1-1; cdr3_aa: CASSSIMGRENTEAFF; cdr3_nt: TGTGCCAGCAGCTCAATTATGGGACGGGAGAACACTGAAGCTTTCTTT
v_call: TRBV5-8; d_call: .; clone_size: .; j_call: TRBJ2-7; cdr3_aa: CASNRGAPTYEQYF; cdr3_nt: TGTGCCAGCAATCGGGGGGCCCCAACCTACGAGCAGTACTTC
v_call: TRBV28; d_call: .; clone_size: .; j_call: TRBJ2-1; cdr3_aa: CASTPPPGGEQFF; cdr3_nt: TGTGCCAGCACCCCGCCCCCCGGGGGTGAGCAGTTCTTC
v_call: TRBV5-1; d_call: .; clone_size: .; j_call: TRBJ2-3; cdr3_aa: CASSLGRATDTQYF; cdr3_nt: TGCGCCAGCAGCTTGGGCAGGGCCACAGATACGCAGTATTTT
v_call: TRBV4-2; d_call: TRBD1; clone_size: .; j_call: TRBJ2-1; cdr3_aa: CASSQVSPGQGLNEQFF; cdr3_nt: TGTGCCAGCAGCCAAGTTTCACCGGGACAGGGATTGAATGAGCAGTTCTTC
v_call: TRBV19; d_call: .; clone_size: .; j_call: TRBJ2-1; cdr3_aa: CASSQPGEQFF; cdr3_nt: TGTGCCAGTAGCCAACCGGGGGAGCAGTTCTTC